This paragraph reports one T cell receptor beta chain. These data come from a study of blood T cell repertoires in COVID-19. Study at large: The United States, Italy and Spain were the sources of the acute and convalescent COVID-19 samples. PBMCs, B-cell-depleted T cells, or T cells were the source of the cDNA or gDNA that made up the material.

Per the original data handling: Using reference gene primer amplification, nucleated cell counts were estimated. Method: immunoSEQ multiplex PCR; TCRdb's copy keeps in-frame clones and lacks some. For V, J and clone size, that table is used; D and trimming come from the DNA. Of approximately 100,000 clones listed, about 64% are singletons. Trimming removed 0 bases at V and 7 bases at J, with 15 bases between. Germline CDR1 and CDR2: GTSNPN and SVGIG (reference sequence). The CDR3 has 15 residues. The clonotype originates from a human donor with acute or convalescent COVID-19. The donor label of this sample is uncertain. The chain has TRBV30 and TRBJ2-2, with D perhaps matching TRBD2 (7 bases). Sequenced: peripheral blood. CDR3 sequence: CAWSVVGGPGGELFF. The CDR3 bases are TGTGCCTGGAGTGTAGTGGGGGGGCCTGGCGGGGAGCTGTTTTTT.